The 2 T cell receptor beta chains below come from one sample, sequenced in a study of blood T cell repertoires in COVID-19. TCRdb keeps only in-frame clones here, not all; method: immunoSEQ multiplex PCR. The repertoire holds about 200,000 clones, with roughly 84% as singletons. Material: peripheral blood. These receptors originate from a man in his forties or fifties with active or convalescent COVID-19.

This chain uses TRBV5-6 with TRBJ2-1, with 7 bases identical to TRBD1. The germline V gene has CDR1 SGHDT and CDR2 YYEEEE. This CDR3 contains 17 residues. The J segment lost 6 bases and the V segment lost 4 bases, leaving 16 bases of the junction unmatched. The CDR3: CASSQLQGPSRGNEQFF. For the CDR3, the DNA is TGTGCCAGCAGCCAATTACAGGGGCCTAGCAGGGGCAATGAGCAGTTCTTC. Complete variable domain (other parts from reference TRBV5-6 and TRBJ2-1): DAGVTQSPTHLIKTRGQQVTLRCSPKSGHDTVSWYQQALGQGPQFIFQYYEEEERQRGNFPDRFSGHQFPNYSSELNVNALLLGDSALYLCASSQLQGPSRGNEQFFGPGTRLTVL.

The chain joins TRBV11-3 to TRBJ1-5; 11 nucleotides agree with TRBD1. This CDR3 comprises 16 residues. After removal of 5 bases from V and 0 bases from J, the junction contained 3 bases not matched to a gene. Looked up from germline, CDR1 is SGHNT and CDR2 is YENEEA. Here the CDR3 reads CASSGDRGNSNQPQHF. The CDR3 nucleotides are TGTGCCAGCAGCGGGGACAGGGGGAATAGCAATCAGCCCCAGCATTTT.